The 21 T cell receptor beta chains below all came from one sample that was sequenced in a study of blood T cell repertoires in COVID-19. Clones were read by immunoSEQ multiplex PCR, and TCRdb kept only the in-frame ones, dropping some. The sample shows about 120,000 clones, just under 90% of them seen only once. The sequenced sample was peripheral blood. These TCRs come from a woman in her forties or fifties with acute or convalescent COVID-19.

The chain joins TRBV4-3 to TRBJ1-6; 8 bases map to TRBD1. In germline, CDR1 is LGHNA, CDR2 YSLEER. The CDR3 loop spans 16 amino acids. After removal of 0 bases from V and 7 bases from J, the junction contained 5 bases not matched to a gene. CDR3 coding DNA: TGCGCCAGCAGCCAAGACAGGACAGGGTGGAATTCACCCCTCCACTTT. Translated: CASSQDRTGWNSPLHF.

This clone was detected only a few times. The chain uses TRBV5-5 and TRBJ1-2; 11 bases are shared with TRBD1. The CDR3 is 17 amino acids. V lost 0 bases, J lost 7 bases, and 11 bases stayed unmatched. The germline V gene encodes CDR1 SGHKS and CDR2 YYEKEE (reference sequence). For the CDR3, the DNA is TGTGCCAGCAGCTTGGGTAGCTTAGGACAGGGGGCGAGTGGCTACACCTTC. Translated: CASSLGSLGQGASGYTF. Full variable domain (remainder filled in from reference TRBV5-5 and TRBJ1-2): DAGVTQSPTHLIKTRGQQVTLRCSPISGHKSVSWYQQVLGQGPQFIFQYYEKEERGRGNFPDRFSARQFPNYSSELNVNALLLGDSALYLCASSLGSLGQGASGYTFGSGTRLTVV.

The chain is built from TRBV7-2 and TRBJ2-1, with TRBD2 identical over 12 bases. The CDR3 has 18 amino acids. V was clipped by 2 bases and J by 10 bases; unmatched bases: 15. From germline, CDR1 is SGHTA and CDR2 FQGNSA. CDR3 residues: CASSLKASGRAGVYEQFF. The CDR3, as DNA: TGTGCCAGCAGCTTAAAGGCTAGCGGGAGGGCCGGAGTTTACGAGCAGTTCTTC. Full variable domain (rest looked up from reference TRBV7-2 and TRBJ2-1): GAGVSQSPSNKVTEKGKDVELRCDPISGHTALYWYRQSLGQGLEFLIYFQGNSAPDKSGLPSDRFSAERTGGSVSTLTIQRTQQEDSAVYLCASSLKASGRAGVYEQFFGPGTRLTVL.

The chain combines TRBV6-5 with TRBJ1-5; 8 bases agree with TRBD1. Per the germline V gene, CDR1 is MNHEY and CDR2 is SVGAGI. V gave up 6 bases and J gave up 7 bases; unmatched junction bases: 8. This CDR3 spans 14 amino acids. CDR3 sequence (DNA): TGTGCCAGCAGCGCCGGACAGGGCCGACAGCCCCAGCATTTT. This codes for CASSAGQGRQPQHF.

This chain's CDR3 is CASSLIGLAGANEQFF. The CDR3 nucleotides are TGTGCCAGCAGCTTAATTGGGCTAGCGGGAGCCAATGAGCAGTTCTTC. This chain links TRBV11-2 with TRBJ2-1; 10 bases align to TRBD2. The CDR3 has 16 amino acids. V trimming: 2 bases; J trimming: 6 bases; junction bases outside the gene matches: 7. CDR1 is SGHAT, CDR2 FQNNGV, per germline.

The chain employs TRBV11-3 and TRBJ1-1; D not certain. V dropped 2 bases and J dropped 1 base, with 5 bases sitting between them. The V gene's germline CDR1 is SGHNT and CDR2 YENEEA. The CDR3 runs 13 residues. The CDR3: CASSLYRNTEAFF. The CDR3 DNA reads TGTGCCAGCAGCTTATACAGGAACACTGAAGCTTTCTTT.

The chain couples TRBV4-2 to TRBJ2-7; 9 bases align to TRBD1. Per the germline V gene, CDR1 is LGHNA and CDR2 is YNFKEQ. This CDR3 has 16 amino acids. J lost 5 bases, V lost 2 bases, and 10 bases had no gene match. The CDR3 sequence: CASSQLGRQGDHEQYF. As DNA, the CDR3 is TGTGCCAGCAGCCAACTAGGGAGACAGGGGGACCACGAGCAGTACTTC.

This chain connects TRBV7-2 to TRBJ2-3; D remains unclear. From germline, CDR1 is SGHTA and CDR2 FQGNSA. V was pared by 5 bases and J by 4 bases, with 7 bases between. This CDR3 region has 12 residues. Here the CDR3 DNA reads TGTGCCAGCAGCCTTTTCTCAGATACGCAGTATTTT. Its translation: CASSLFSDTQYF.

Here the CDR3 reads CAWSVSGDTIYF. In nucleotides, the CDR3 is TGTGCCTGGAGTGTTTCAGGGGACACCATATATTTT. This chain links TRBV30 with TRBJ1-3; a possible D gene is TRBD1 (6 bases). Germline V lookup: CDR1 GTSNPN, CDR2 SVGIG (reference sequence). The CDR3 loop spans 12 amino acids. V lost 0 bases to trimming and J lost 8 bases, with 8 bases between them. The entire variable domain, with the rest obtained from reference TRBV30 and TRBJ1-3, is as follows: SQTIHQWPATLVQPVGSPLSLECTVEGTSNPNLYWYRQAAGRGLQLLFYSVGIGQISSEVPQNLSASRPQDRQFILSSKKLLLSDSGFYLCAWSVSGDTIYFGEGSWLTVV.

The chain combines TRBV5-6 with TRBJ2-5; 10 bases align to TRBD2. Trimming took 1 base from V and 5 from J; bases not matched to a gene: 5. Germline V lookup: CDR1 SGHDT, CDR2 YYEEEE. This CDR3 spans 15 amino acids. The CDR3 coding sequence is TGTGCCAGCAGCTTGAATAGCGGGGGGACTGAGACCCAGTACTTC. It translates to CASSLNSGGTETQYF.

V gene TRBV5-4 combines with J gene TRBJ2-3; 13 nucleotides agree with TRBD2. Trimming removed 1 base from V and 5 bases from J; junction bases left unmatched: 4. CDR3 length equals 16 residues. The germline CDR1 and CDR2 sequences are SGHNT and YYREEE (reference sequence). CDR3 residues: CASSLTSGRGGDTQYF. The CDR3, as DNA: TGTGCCAGCAGCTTGACTAGCGGGAGGGGTGGAGATACGCAGTATTTT.

This clone was seen only once. This chain joins TRBV3-1 (or the pseudogene TRBV3-2) and TRBJ1-4; 9 bases match TRBD1. Trimming at V came to 0 bases and at J to 9 bases, leaving 11 bases not matched to a gene. CDR3 length: 17 residues. Germline CDR1 and CDR2: LGHDT and YNNKEL (reference sequence). Here the CDR3 reads CASSQEGARTGEQKLFF. CDR3 bases: TGTGCCAGCAGCCAAGAGGGGGCTAGGACAGGGGAACAAAAACTGTTTTTT.

The rearrangement uses TRBV30 and TRBJ2-5, with 12 bases fitting TRBD1. The CDR3 covers 14 residues. V was pared by 1 base and J by 5 bases, with 2 bases of the junction left unmatched. Germline CDR1 and CDR2: GTSNPN and SVGIG (reference sequence). The CDR3: CAWSGGQGAETQYF. The CDR3 DNA reads as TGTGCCTGGAGTGGGGGACAGGGGGCGGAGACCCAGTACTTC.

V gene TRBV11-1 combines with J gene TRBJ2-7, with 8 bases matching TRBD1. Germline loops: CDR1 SGHAT, CDR2 FQDESV (reference sequence). This CDR3 is built from 15 residues. With V trimmed by 2 bases and J by 0 bases, 3 bases remained unmatched. The CDR3 loop reads CASSLRTGSSYEQYF. The CDR3 region has the DNA TGTGCCAGCAGCTTAAGGACAGGGAGCTCCTACGAGCAGTACTTC. The whole variable domain, filled in from reference TRBV11-1 and TRBJ2-7, reads EAEVAQSPRYKITEKSQAVAFWCDPISGHATLYWYRQILGQGPELLVQFQDESVVDDSQLPKDRFSAERLKGVDSTLKIQPAELGDSAMYLCASSLRTGSSYEQYFGPGTRLTVT.

This clone was seen once. The V call is TRBV24-1, the J call TRBJ2-3; the match to TRBD2 covers 12 bases. The trim removed 1 base at V and 1 base at J, leaving 2 bases unmatched. The CDR3 runs to 17 residues. In germline, CDR1 is KGHDR, CDR2 SFDVKD. CDR3 protein: CATSDFRTSGGTDTQYF. The DNA for the CDR3 is TGTGCCACCAGTGATTTCCGGACTAGCGGGGGCACAGATACGCAGTATTTT.

The rearrangement uses TRBV5-1 and TRBJ2-3; no clear D. Per germline, CDR1 SGHRS and CDR2 YFSETQ. This CDR3 is built from 14 residues. The germline V and J ends were trimmed by 0 bases and 0 bases, with 5 bases remaining between them. The CDR3: CASSLDSSTDTQYF. The CDR3 nucleotides are TGCGCCAGCAGCTTGGACTCCAGCACAGATACGCAGTATTTT.

The V call is TRBV6-5, the J call TRBJ1-2, with D possibly matching TRBD1 (5 bases). The germline V gene encodes CDR1 MNHEY and CDR2 SVGAGI. The V end was cut by 4 bases, the J end by 6 bases, with 12 bases between. CDR3 length: 13 residues. The CDR3 loop is CASSSQGGDGYTF. In DNA form, the CDR3 reads TGTGCCAGCAGTTCCCAGGGAGGTGATGGCTACACCTTC.

The chain carries TRBV6-5 and TRBJ2-7; 8 positions match TRBD2. This CDR3 contains 15 residues. Per the germline V gene, CDR1 is MNHEY and CDR2 is SVGAGI. Trimming at V came to 2 bases and at J to 2 bases, leaving 5 bases not matched to a gene. The CDR3 DNA reads as TGTGCCAGCAGTTACCGGGAGGGGGGGCCCTACGAGCAGTACTTC. It yields the protein CASSYREGGPYEQYF.

The sample holds one count of this clone. The rearrangement joins TRBV10-2 to TRBJ1-5; TRBD1 matches 7 bases. From germline, CDR1 is WSHSY and CDR2 SAAADI. The CDR3 extends over 15 amino acids. V lost 3 bases, J lost 9 bases, and 11 bases stayed unmatched. CDR3 amino acids: CASSDGQVSSSPQHF. CDR3 bases: TGCGCCAGCAGTGATGGACAGGTCTCATCCTCGCCCCAGCATTTT.

The chain employs TRBV6-5 and TRBJ2-5; 9 bases match TRBD2. The V and J ends lost 6 bases and 5 bases, in that order; junction bases with no gene match: 7. The CDR3 is made up of 14 amino acids. Germline V gives CDR1 MNHEY, CDR2 SVGAGI. As DNA, the CDR3 is TGTGCCAGCAGCCTAGCGGGGTACGGGGAGACCCAGTACTTC. This gives the protein CASSLAGYGETQYF.

About this clone itself: A read error may produce the germline difference seen at one junction end. The chain joins TRBV23-1 to TRBJ1-6, with D unclear. Being an ORF, TRBV23-1 has a function that is uncertain. The CDR3 sequence is 15 residues long. CDR3 DNA: TGCGCCAGGAGTCGGGGAGATACCTATAATTCACCCCTCCACTTT. Translating it yields CARSRGDTYNSPLHF.